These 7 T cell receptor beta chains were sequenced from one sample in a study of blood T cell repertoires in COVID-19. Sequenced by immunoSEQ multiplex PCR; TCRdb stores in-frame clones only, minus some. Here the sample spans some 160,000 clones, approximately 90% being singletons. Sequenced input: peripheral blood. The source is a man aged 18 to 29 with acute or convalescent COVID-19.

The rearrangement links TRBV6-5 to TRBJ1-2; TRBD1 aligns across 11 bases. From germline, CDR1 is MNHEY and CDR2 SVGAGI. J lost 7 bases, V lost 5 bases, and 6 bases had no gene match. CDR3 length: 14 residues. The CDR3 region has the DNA TGTGCCAGCAGTACCGGGACAGGGGGAATTGGCTACACCTTC. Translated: CASSTGTGGIGYTF.

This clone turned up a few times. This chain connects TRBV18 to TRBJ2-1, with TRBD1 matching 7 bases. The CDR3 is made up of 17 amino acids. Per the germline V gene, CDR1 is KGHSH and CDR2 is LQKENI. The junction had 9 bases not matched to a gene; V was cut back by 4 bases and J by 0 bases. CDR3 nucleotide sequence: TGTGCCAGCTCACAACTGGCGACAGGGATCTCCTACAATGAGCAGTTCTTC. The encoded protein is CASSQLATGISYNEQFF.

In nucleotides, the CDR3 is TGCAGCGCATACACAGGGGATTCCTACGAGCAGTACTTC. Protein sequence: CSAYTGDSYEQYF. V usage is TRBV29-1 and J usage is TRBJ2-7; 7 bases are shared with TRBD1. Germline CDR1 SQVTM, CDR2 ANQGSEA. J was trimmed by 1 base and V by 7 bases; bases with no gene match: 7. The CDR3 contains 13 residues.

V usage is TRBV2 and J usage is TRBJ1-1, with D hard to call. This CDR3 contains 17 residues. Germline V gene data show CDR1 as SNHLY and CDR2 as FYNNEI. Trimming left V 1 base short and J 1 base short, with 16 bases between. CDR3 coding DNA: TGTGCCAGCAGTGAAGATGTCGGGATTGGGCGGAACACTGAAGCTTTCTTT. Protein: CASSEDVGIGRNTEAFF.

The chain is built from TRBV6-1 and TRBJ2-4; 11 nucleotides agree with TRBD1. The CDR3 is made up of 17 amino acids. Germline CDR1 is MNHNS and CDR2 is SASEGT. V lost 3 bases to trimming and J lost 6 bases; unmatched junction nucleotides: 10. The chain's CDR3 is CASSDRTGGIWGNIQYF. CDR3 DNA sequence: TGTGCCAGCAGTGACCGGACAGGGGGCATATGGGGAAACATTCAGTACTTC.

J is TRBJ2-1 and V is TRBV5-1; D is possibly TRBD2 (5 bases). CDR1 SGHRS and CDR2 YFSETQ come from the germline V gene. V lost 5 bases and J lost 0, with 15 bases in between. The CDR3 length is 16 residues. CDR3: CASSSPEGSSYNEQFF. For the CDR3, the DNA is TGCGCCAGCAGTTCCCCGGAAGGGAGCTCCTACAATGAGCAGTTCTTC.

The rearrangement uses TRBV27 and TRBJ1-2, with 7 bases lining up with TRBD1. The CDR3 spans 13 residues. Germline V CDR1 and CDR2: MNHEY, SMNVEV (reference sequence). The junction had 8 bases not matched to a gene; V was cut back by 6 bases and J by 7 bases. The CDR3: CASRQGYEGGYTF. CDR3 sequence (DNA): TGTGCCAGCAGACAGGGGTACGAAGGTGGCTACACCTTC.